This T cell receptor (beta chain) was sequenced in a study of breast tumors, draining lymph nodes, adjacent tissues. Germline V gene data show CDR1 as DFQATT and CDR2 as SNEGSKA (reference sequence). With 1 base removed from V and 3 bases from J, the gap between germline ends came to 16 bases. The CDR3 runs 15 residues. Findings and limits, study-wide: Tumor TCR diversity was below lymph nodes but above nontumor tissue. Data only fit, rather than demonstrated, lymph node origin of most tumor T cells. Compared with basal-like, luminal-like tumors shared significantly more repertoire with nontumor tissue. Findings are consistent with lymph node origin and intratumoral expansion of most tumor T cells.

TCRdb re-called the multiplex PCR reads with MiXCR, one entry per CDR3 protein. The sample consists of about 89,000 distinct CDR3 sequences, around 29% of them appearing once. Samples came from axillary lymph nodes draining the breast cancer. This clonotype has ten or more counts. The antigen remains undetermined. The gene calls are TRBV20-1 and TRBJ2-7; D might be TRBD2 (6 bases). Material for sequencing was axillary lymph node tissue. The receptor's source is a female donor with breast cancer. Some clones in this sample may be carry-over from other donors' samples. As DNA, the CDR3 is TGCAGTGCTAGAGCCTCGGGGGACTTAAACTACGAGCAGTACTTC. It yields the protein CSARASGDLNYEQYF.